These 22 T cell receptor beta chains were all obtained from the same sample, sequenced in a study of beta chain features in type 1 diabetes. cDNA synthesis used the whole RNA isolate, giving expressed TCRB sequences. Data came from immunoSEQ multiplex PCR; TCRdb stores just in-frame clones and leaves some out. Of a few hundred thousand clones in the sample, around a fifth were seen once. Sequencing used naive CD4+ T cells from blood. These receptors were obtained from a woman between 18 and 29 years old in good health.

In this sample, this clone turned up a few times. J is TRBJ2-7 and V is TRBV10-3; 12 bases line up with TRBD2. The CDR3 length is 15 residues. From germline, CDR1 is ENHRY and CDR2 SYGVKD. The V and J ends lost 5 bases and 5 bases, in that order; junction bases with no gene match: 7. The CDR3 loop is CAISSLAGGQDEQYF. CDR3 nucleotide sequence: TGTGCCATCAGTTCCCTAGCGGGAGGGCAGGACGAGCAGTACTTC.

The CDR3 DNA follows: TGTGCTAGTGGTTTAGAGGGAGGTACTGAGCAGTACTTC. It is translated as CASGLEGGTEQYF. V usage is TRBV12-5 and J usage is TRBJ2-7; tentative D call: TRBD2 (6 bases). In germline, CDR1 is LGHNT, CDR2 FRNRAP. This CDR3 is built from 13 residues. Trimming took 3 bases from V and 7 from J, leaving 13 bases between them.

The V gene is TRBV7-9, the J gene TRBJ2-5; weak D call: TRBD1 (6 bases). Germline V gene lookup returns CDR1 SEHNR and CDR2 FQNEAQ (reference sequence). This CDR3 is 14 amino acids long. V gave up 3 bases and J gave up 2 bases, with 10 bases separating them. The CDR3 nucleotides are TGTGCCAGCAGCTTCGGACAGATACAAGAGACCCAGTACTTC. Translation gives CASSFGQIQETQYF.

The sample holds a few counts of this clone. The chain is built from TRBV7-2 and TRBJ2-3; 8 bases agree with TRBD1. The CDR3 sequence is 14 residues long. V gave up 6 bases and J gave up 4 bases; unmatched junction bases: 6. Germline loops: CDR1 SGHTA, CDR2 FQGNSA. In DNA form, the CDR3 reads TGTGCCAGCAGAGAGGCAGGGGGCTCAGATACGCAGTATTTT. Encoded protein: CASREAGGSDTQYF.

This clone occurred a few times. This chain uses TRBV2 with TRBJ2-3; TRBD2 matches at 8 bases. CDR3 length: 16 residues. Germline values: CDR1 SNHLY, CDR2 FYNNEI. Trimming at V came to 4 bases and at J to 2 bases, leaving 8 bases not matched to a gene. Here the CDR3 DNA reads TGTGCCAGCAGTGGGGGCACTAGCGGCCCCACAGATACGCAGTATTTT. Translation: CASSGGTSGPTDTQYF.

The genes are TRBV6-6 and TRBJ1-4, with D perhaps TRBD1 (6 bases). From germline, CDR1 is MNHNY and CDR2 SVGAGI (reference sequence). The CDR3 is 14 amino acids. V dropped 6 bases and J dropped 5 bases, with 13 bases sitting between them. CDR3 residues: CASSPTGPNEKLFF. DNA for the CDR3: TGTGCCAGCAGCCCGACAGGTCCCAATGAAAAACTGTTTTTT.

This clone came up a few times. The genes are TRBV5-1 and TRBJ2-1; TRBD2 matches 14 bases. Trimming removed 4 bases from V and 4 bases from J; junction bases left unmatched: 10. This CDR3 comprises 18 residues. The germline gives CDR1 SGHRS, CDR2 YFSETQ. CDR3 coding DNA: TGCGCCAGCAGCATGACTAGCGGGAGGGCCCGGTTGTACAATGAGCAGTTCTTC. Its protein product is CASSMTSGRARLYNEQFF.

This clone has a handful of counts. The CDR3 region is CASSLYRGDYNEQFF. The CDR3, as DNA: TGTGCCAGCAGCTTATACAGGGGGGACTACAATGAGCAGTTCTTC. The chain links TRBV7-2 to TRBJ2-1; 8 bases fit TRBD1. The CDR3 loop spans 15 amino acids. The trim removed 2 bases at V and 3 bases at J, leaving 3 bases unmatched. The germline gives CDR1 SGHTA, CDR2 FQGNSA. The full variable domain, with the rest looked up from reference TRBV7-2 and TRBJ2-1, is GAGVSQSPSNKVTEKGKDVELRCDPISGHTALYWYRQSLGQGLEFLIYFQGNSAPDKSGLPSDRFSAERTGGSVSTLTIQRTQQEDSAVYLCASSLYRGDYNEQFFGPGTRLTVL.

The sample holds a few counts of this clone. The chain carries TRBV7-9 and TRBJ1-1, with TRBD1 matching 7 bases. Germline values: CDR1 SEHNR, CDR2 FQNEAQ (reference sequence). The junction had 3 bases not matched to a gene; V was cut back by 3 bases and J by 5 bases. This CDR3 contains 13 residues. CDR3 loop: CASSFDRDTEAFF. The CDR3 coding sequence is TGTGCCAGCAGCTTCGACAGGGATACTGAAGCTTTCTTT.

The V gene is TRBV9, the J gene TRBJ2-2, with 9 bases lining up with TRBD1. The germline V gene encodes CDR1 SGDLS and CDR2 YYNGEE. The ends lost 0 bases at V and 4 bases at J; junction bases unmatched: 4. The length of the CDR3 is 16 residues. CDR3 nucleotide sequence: TGTGCCAGCAGCGTAGGGGGACAGGGCACCACCGGGGAGCTGTTTTTT. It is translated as CASSVGGQGTTGELFF.

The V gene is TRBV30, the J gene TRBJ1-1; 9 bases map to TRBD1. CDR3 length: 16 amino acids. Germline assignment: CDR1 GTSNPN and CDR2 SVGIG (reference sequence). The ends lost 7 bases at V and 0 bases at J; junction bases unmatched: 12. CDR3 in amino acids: CASLPGQGIMNTEAFF. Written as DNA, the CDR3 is TGTGCCTCCCTACCCGGACAGGGGATAATGAACACTGAAGCTTTCTTT. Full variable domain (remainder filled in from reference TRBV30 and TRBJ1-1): SQTIHQWPATLVQPVGSPLSLECTVEGTSNPNLYWYRQAAGRGLQLLFYSVGIGQISSEVPQNLSASRPQDRQFILSSKKLLLSDSGFYLCASLPGQGIMNTEAFFGQGTRLTVV.

Here the CDR3 DNA reads TGTGCCAGCAGCACAGCTAGCGGGCGATTCGGGGAGCAGTTCTTC. Encoded protein: CASSTASGRFGEQFF. V and J are TRBV9 and TRBJ2-1, with 8 bases fitting TRBD2. The CDR3 totals 15 residues. The V and J ends lost 4 bases and 10 bases, in that order; junction bases with no gene match: 13. The V gene's germline CDR1 is SGDLS and CDR2 YYNGEE.

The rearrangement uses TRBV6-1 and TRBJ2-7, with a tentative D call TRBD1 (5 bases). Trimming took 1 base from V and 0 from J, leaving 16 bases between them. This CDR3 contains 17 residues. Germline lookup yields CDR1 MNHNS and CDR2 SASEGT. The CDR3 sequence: CASSEGLRTWVSYEQYF. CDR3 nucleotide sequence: TGTGCCAGCAGTGAAGGTCTCAGGACATGGGTCTCCTACGAGCAGTACTTC.

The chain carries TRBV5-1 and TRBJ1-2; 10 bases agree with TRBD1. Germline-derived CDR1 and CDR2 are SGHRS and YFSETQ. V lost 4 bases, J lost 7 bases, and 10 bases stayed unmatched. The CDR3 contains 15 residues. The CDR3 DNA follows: TGCGCCAGCAGCACCCCCGGGACAGGGGTTGGTGGCTACACCTTC. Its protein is CASSTPGTGVGGYTF.

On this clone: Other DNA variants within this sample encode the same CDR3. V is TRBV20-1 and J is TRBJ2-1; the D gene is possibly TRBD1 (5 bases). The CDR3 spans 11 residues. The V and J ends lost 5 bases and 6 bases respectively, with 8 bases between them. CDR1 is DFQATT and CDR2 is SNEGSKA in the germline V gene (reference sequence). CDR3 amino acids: CSALRGNEQFF. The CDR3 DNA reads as TGCAGTGCTCTAAGGGGCAATGAGCAGTTCTTC.

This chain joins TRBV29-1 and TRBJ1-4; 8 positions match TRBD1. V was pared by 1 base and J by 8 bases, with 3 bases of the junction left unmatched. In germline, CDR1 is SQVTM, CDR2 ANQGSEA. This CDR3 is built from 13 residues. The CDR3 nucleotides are TGCAGCGTTGAAGGGACAGGGTACGAAAAACTGTTTTTT. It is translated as CSVEGTGYEKLFF.

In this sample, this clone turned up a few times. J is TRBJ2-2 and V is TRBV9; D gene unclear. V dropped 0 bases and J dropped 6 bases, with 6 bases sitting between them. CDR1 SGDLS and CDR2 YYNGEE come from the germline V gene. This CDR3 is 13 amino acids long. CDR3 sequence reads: CASSVASSGELFF. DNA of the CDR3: TGTGCCAGCAGCGTAGCTAGTTCCGGGGAGCTGTTTTTT.

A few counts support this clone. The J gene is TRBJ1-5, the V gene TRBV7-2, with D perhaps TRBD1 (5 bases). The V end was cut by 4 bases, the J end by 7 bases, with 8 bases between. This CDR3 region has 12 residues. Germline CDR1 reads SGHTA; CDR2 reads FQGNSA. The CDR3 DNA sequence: TGTGCCAGCAGCTCGGGGGGGCAGCCCCAGCATTTT. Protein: CASSSGGQPQHF.

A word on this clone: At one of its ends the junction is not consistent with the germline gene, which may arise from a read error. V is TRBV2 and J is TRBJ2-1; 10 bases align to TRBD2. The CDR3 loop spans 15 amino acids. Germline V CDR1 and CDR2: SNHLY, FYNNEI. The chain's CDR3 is CASRPSGRAYNEQFF. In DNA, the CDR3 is TGTGCCAGCAGGCCCAGCGGGAGGGCCTATAATGAGCAGTTCTTC.

The CDR3 is CASSLGDSFSYEQYF. Here the CDR3 DNA reads TGCGCCAGCAGCTTGGGAGACTCCTTCTCCTACGAGCAGTACTTC. The chain links TRBV5-1 to TRBJ2-7; D remains ambiguous. Germline loops: CDR1 SGHRS, CDR2 YFSETQ. This CDR3 has 15 residues. V gave up 0 bases and J gave up 0 bases, with 10 bases separating them.

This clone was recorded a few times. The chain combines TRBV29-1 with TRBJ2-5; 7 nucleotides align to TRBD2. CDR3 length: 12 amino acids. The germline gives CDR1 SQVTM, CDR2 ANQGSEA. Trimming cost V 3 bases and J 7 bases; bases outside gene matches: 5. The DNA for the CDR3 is TGCAGCGTTGATACCAGGGAGGGGACCCAGTACTTC. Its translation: CSVDTREGTQYF. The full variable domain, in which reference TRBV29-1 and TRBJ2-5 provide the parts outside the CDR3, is SAVISQKPSRDICQRGTSLTIQCQVDSQVTMMFWYRQQPGQSLTLIATANQGSEATYESGFVIDKFPISRPNLTFSTLTVSNMSPEDSSIYLCSVDTREGTQYFGPGTRLLVL.

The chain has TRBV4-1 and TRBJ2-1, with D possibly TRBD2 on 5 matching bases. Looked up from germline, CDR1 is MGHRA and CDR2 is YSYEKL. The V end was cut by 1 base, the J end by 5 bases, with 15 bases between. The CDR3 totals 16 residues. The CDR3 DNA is TGCGCCAGCAGCCAAGGGAGCGGAAGGGTCGACAATGAGCAGTTCTTC. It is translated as CASSQGSGRVDNEQFF.